The TCR beta chain described here comes from a study of technical replicates of blood from a handful of donors. Remarks on this clone: One end of the junction varies from germline; a read error may be responsible.

Per the germline V gene, CDR1 is GTSNPN and CDR2 is SVGIG (reference sequence). This CDR3 has 12 residues. The repertoire was sequenced with immunoSEQ multiplex PCR; TCRdb's copy has only in-frame clones and lacks some. The sample has some 70,000 clones, roughly nine tenths seen once. Sequencing was done on a sample of PBMCs. The chain combines TRBV30 with TRBJ2-7, with TRBD1 matching over 7 bases. The origin of this receptor is a human donor in good health. Some clones in this sample may be carry-over from other donors' samples. CDR3: CAWSTVAGTDHF. CDR3 DNA: TGTGCCTGGTCAACCGTAGCCGGGACAGACCACTTC.